This TCR beta chain was documented in a study of T-cell memory formation after mild COVID-19. Findings of the study overall: Clones that shrank (day 15 to 85) were balanced CD4/CD8, whereas later expanders leaned CD4+. SARS-CoV-2 specificity of second-wave clones peaking day 37 was unconfirmed. Mainly CM and EM harbored the contracting CD4+ clones; mainly EMRA harbored the CD8+ ones. Some clones that responded turned up in pre-infection memory, which suggests that cross-reactive memory joined in.

A word on this clonotype: What it recognizes is unknown.

CDR3 length equals 16 residues. Germline loops: CDR1 LGHNA, CDR2 YSLEER. The ends were cut back, 0 bases at V and 4 bases at J, with 10 bases in the middle. TCRdb called the 5' RACE reads again in MiXCR, with one record for every CDR3 protein. This sample has 90,000 to 120,000 distinct CDR3 sequences, with around 14% found just once. This clonotype originated in a man in his late teens or twenties who had mild COVID-19 (a few samples of this study predate the infection). Cell type and time point are not known. This chain uses TRBV4-3 with TRBJ1-6; D call uncertain. The sequenced sample was PBMCs or a T cell subset sorted from them (not recorded which). In DNA form, the CDR3 reads TGCGCCAGCAGCCAAGAGCGGCAATATTATAATTCACCCCTCCACTTT. This gives the protein CASSQERQYYNSPLHF.